The sequence of this T cell receptor (beta chain) was determined in a study of blood T cell repertoires in COVID-19 (dated by TCRdb to 2018 to 2020). Describing the broader study: The collaborator samples originated in the United States, Italy and Spain and spanned the acute and convalescent phases of COVID-19. The prospective study material was composed of cDNA or gDNA derived from T cells, B-cell-depleted T cells, or PBMCs. Deeply sampled blood TCRbeta repertoires from subjects exposed to, actively infected with, or recovered from COVID-19 were included in the dataset. The repertoires were released in a freely available public database meant as a resource for research on the immune response to SARS-CoV-2. The samples were drawn from two sources: the first 160 participants of the ongoing ImmuneRACE study, and some 1,300 subjects contributed by 6 global collaborators. Sample metadata almost always included a de-identified subject ID, COVID-19 status, age in years and sex. Where available, HLA class I and class II types were taken from metadata supplied by the sample provider and were not determined by assay-based typing. General study outcomes and caveats: How much clinical and demographic metadata was included differed by source and by participant, and the metadata was provided uncurated.

The immunoSEQ Assay, a bias-controlled multiplex PCR, was used to amplify TCRbeta CDR3 regions from genomic DNA. The authors' analysis ran thus. Nucleated cell counts per sample were estimated from amplification of reference gene primers within the assay. To quantify the absolute abundance of each unique TCRbeta CDR3 rearrangement, sequence reads were collapsed and filtered. For each sample, productive Simpson clonality was calculated as the square root of Simpson's diversity index across productive rearrangements. Sourced from immuneACCESS, this table was stored by TCRdb with only in-frame sequences that have V and J called. A share of the clones is absent; for the studies checked, an unresolved V gene accounts for under half, and the remainder has no known explanation. V and J calls and clone size are given by that table; D and trimming were obtained from the DNA. The sample includes 100,000 to 120,000 clones, with 85% to 90% observed a single time. 3.3% of the sample is in the top ten clones.

The collaborating institutions used their own protocols to collect whole blood in K2EDTA tubes. For TCRbeta analysis, collaborators shipped samples as frozen whole blood, isolated PBMCs, or DNA extracted from either of those sample types. The junction carries 21 bases between V and J, which are trimmed by 5 bases and 5 bases respectively. The CDR3 sequence holds 16 residues, the cysteine and phenylalanine included. Just the 48-base CDR3 DNA is kept, in frame starting at base 1. The CDR1 and CDR2 encoded by the germline V gene (reference sequence) are PRHDT and FYEKMQ. In regard to this clone: Its antigen is currently not known. The record has no base qualities; no much larger clone is one base away.

The sequence derives from a woman aged 45 to 65 with acute or convalescent COVID-19. The chain is made from TRBV13 and TRBJ1-2; a confident D gene designation cannot be given. The sample was peripheral blood. The DNA is as follows: TGTGCCAGCAGCACCTCTATCCGGGAGATGATATATGGCTACACCTTC. Its product reads: CASSTSIREMIYGYTF.